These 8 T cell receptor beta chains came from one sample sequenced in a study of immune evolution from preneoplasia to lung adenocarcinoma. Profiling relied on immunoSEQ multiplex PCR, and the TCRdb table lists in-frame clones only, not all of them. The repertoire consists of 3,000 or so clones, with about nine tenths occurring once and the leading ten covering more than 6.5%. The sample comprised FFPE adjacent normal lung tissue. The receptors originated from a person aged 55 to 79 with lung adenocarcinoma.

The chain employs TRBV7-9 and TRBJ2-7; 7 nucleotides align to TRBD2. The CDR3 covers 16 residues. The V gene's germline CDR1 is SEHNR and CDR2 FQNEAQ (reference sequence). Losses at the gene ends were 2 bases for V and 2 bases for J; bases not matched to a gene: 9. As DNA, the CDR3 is TGTGCCAGCAGCTTACCCCCCAGCGGGGACCCCTACGAGCAGTACTTC. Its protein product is CASSLPPSGDPYEQYF.

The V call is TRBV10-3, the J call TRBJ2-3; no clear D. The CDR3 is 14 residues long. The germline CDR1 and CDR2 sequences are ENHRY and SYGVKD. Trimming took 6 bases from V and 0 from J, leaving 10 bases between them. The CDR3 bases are TGTGCCATCAGAAGAGACGGGAGCACAGATACGCAGTATTTT. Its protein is CAIRRDGSTDTQYF.

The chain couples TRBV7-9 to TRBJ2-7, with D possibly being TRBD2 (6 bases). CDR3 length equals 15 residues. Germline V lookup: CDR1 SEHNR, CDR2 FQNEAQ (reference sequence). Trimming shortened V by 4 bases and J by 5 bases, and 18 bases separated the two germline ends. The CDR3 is CASSSRSGVGDEQYF. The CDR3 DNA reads TGTGCCAGCAGCTCCCGGTCGGGGGTTGGCGACGAGCAGTACTTC.

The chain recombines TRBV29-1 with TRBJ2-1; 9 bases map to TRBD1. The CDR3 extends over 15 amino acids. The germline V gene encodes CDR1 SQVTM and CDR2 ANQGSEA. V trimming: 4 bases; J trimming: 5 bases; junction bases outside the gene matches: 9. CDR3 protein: CSVVVRDRAHNEQFF. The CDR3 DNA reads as TGCAGCGTTGTAGTCCGGGACAGGGCCCACAATGAGCAGTTCTTC.

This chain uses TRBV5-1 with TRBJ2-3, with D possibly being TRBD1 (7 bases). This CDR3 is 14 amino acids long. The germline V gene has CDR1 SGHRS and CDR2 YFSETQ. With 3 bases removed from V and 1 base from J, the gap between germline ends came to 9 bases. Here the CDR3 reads CASSSRGGTDTQYF. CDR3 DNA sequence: TGCGCCAGCAGCTCCAGGGGGGGCACAGATACGCAGTATTTT.

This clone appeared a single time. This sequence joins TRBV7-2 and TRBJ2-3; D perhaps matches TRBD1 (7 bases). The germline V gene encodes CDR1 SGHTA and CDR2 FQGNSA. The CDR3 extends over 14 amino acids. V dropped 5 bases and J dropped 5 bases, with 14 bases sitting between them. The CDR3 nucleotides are TGTGCCAGCAGCAAAATTCAGGGGGGAGATACGCAGTATTTT. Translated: CASSKIQGGDTQYF. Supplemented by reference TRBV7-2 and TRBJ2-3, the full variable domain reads GAGVSQSPSNKVTEKGKDVELRCDPISGHTALYWYRQSLGQGLEFLIYFQGNSAPDKSGLPSDRFSAERTGGSVSTLTIQRTQQEDSAVYLCASSKIQGGDTQYFGPGTRLTVL.

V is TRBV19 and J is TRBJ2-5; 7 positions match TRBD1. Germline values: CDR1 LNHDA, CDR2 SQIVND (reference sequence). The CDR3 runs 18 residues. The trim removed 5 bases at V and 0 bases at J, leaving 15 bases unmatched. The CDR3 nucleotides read TGTGCCAGTAGTCCCCGTTTGGTGACAGGGACCTACCAAGAGACCCAGTACTTC. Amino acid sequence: CASSPRLVTGTYQETQYF.

The DNA for the CDR3 is TGTGCCAGCAGTGCCCCGGGACAGGGGGCGGGTGGGGAGACCCAGTACTTC. Its translation is CASSAPGQGAGGETQYF. This chain joins TRBV6-1 and TRBJ2-5; 12 nucleotides line up with TRBD1. The length of the CDR3 is 17 residues. Losses at the gene ends were 4 bases for V and 5 bases for J; bases not matched to a gene: 11. Germline CDR1 MNHNS, CDR2 SASEGT.